This TCR beta chain appears in the sequencing data of a study of blood T cell repertoires in COVID-19. V was pared by 3 bases and J by 0 bases, with 7 bases between. Germline V CDR1 and CDR2: SGHTS, YDEGEE. The CDR3 contains 13 residues. Assay: immunoSEQ multiplex PCR; the TCRdb copy retains only in-frame clones and omits some. The top ten hold 4.5% to 5% of the sample, which has approximately 220,000 clones, 80% to 90% seen once. Recruits, aged about 18 to 100 years, lived in under 25 US areas. The sequencing input was PBMCs or T cells enriched from blood (not recorded which). The origin of this receptor is a woman between 45 and 65 years old who had been exposed to COVID-19. The rearrangement joins TRBV5-8 to TRBJ2-7; D ambiguous. CDR3: CASSSSSSYEQYF. The CDR3 coding sequence is TGTGCCAGCAGCTCCTCGAGCTCCTACGAGCAGTACTTC.